This T cell receptor beta chain comes out of a study of glioma-infiltrating T cells after dendritic cell vaccination. Study overall: The vaccine used monocyte-derived dendritic cells pulsed overnight with autologous tumor lysate. Study-level results: TCR clonality showed no direct relationship with survival.

The germline CDR1 and CDR2 sequences are SNHLY and FYNNEI. Trimming left V 4 bases short and J 7 bases short, with 17 bases between. The CDR3 extends over 15 amino acids. The protocol was immunoSEQ multiplex PCR, while the TCRdb copy is restricted to in-frame clones and leaves out a portion. This table has approximately 60,000 clones, approximately 86% appearing once. Points on this clone: Antigen specificity is unknown.

Documented time point: after dendritic cell vaccination, including at tumor progression/relapse. Sequencing used blood, obtained after dendritic cell vaccination. The clonotype comes from a human donor with glioblastoma. The chain combines TRBV2 with TRBJ1-5; maybe TRBD1 (5 bases). DNA for the CDR3: TGTGCCAGCAGTGTGGGGCGCGCGGCAGAGCAGCCCCAGCATTTT. The encoded protein is CASSVGRAAEQPQHF.